A selection of T cell receptor beta chains follows, all from one sample in a study of shared clonotypes between healthy human individuals. TCRdb's copy holds only in-frame clones and misses some; the assay was immunoSEQ multiplex PCR. The table records millions of clones, approximately 94% of them present only once. Sequencing was carried out using naive CD8+ T cells sorted from blood. These receptors were taken from a man aged 18 to 35 in good health. CDR3s include the opening cysteine and the closing phenylalanine or tryptophan. Each record gives: V gene, D gene, J gene, clone size, CDR3 protein, CDR3 DNA. The D gene is left open where the match is weak. Not every row has a clone size; where given, it reads once, few, many or a size class.

TRBV29-1,NA,TRBJ2-3,NA,CSVEDAGATDTQYF,TGCAGCGTTGAAGATGCGGGGGCCACAGATACGCAGTATTTT
TRBV5-1,TRBD2,TRBJ2-7,NA,CASSWDPGLADSYEQYF,TGCGCCAGCAGCTGGGACCCAGGACTAGCGGACTCCTACGAGCAGTACTTC
TRBV6-1,TRBD1,TRBJ2-5,NA,CASPGQEQETQYF,TGTGCCAGCCCCGGACAGGAACAAGAGACCCAGTACTTC
TRBV10-2,NA,TRBJ1-1,NA,CASSDYHEAFF,TGCGCCAGCAGTGATTACCATGAAGCTTTCTTT
TRBV10-3,TRBD1,TRBJ2-1,once,CAISDPGQGPNEQFF,TGTGCCATCAGTGACCCAGGACAGGGACCTAATGAGCAGTTCTTC
TRBV7-7,NA,TRBJ2-1,NA,CASSLSQGPTFYNEQFF,TGTGCTAGCAGTTTGTCCCAGGGTCCTACCTTTTACAATGAGCAGTTCTTC
TRBV11-2,NA,TRBJ2-5,NA,CASSLVVAAQETQYF,TGTGCCAGCAGCTTAGTGGTGGCAGCACAAGAGACCCAGTACTTC
TRBV30,NA,TRBJ2-7,NA,CAWQPGHSYEQYF,TGTGCCTGGCAACCGGGTCATTCCTACGAGCAGTACTTC
TRBV5-1,TRBD1,TRBJ2-3,NA,CASSANGQGATDTQYF,TGCGCCAGCAGCGCGAACGGACAGGGAGCCACAGATACGCAGTATTTT
TRBV5-6,TRBD1,TRBJ2-4,NA,CASSLATGARNIQYF,TGTGCCAGCAGCTTGGCAACAGGGGCGAGAAACATTCAGTACTTC
TRBV9,TRBD2,TRBJ2-1,NA,CASSFSGGPYNEQFF,TGTGCCAGCAGCTTTAGCGGGGGTCCTTACAATGAGCAGTTCTTC